The 11 T cell receptor beta chains below come from one sample, sequenced in a study of T cells after yellow fever vaccination. TCRdb redid the calling of the 5' RACE reads with MiXCR, one entry per CDR3 protein. The table includes hundreds of thousands of distinct CDR3 sequences, over 9% detected once. This specimen was PBMCs, taken on the day of the yellow fever booster vaccination. These receptors were collected from a man aged 30 to 39 who received the YFV17D yellow fever vaccine.

This clonotype occurred a few times. V and J are TRBV20-1 and TRBJ2-3; TRBD2 aligns across 8 bases. The V segment lost 6 bases and the J segment 2 bases; nucleotides outside the gene matches: 13. From germline, CDR1 is DFQATT and CDR2 SNEGSKA (reference sequence). The CDR3 consists of 16 residues. The CDR3 region has the DNA TGCAGTGCCGACCCTACTAGCGGAAGGAACACAGATACGCAGTATTTT. Amino acids: CSADPTSGRNTDTQYF.

The chain joins TRBV18 to TRBJ1-2; 8 nucleotides agree with TRBD1. V dropped 3 bases and J dropped 3; count of bases not matched to a gene: 9. The CDR3 sequence is 16 residues long. Germline CDR1 KGHSH, CDR2 LQKENI. CDR3 loop: CASSPAPGQEYYGYTF. Here the CDR3 DNA reads TGTGCCAGCTCACCTGCACCGGGACAGGAATACTATGGCTACACCTTC.

The table lists this clonotype with many counts. The chain is built from TRBV28 and TRBJ2-7; D not certain. Per the germline V gene, CDR1 is MDHEN and CDR2 is SYDVKM. V lost 3 bases and J lost 6, with 6 bases in between. This CDR3 comprises 11 residues. The CDR3 nucleotides are TGTGCCAGCAGTTTTAGCTCCGAGCAGTACTTC. This encodes CASSFSSEQYF.

This clonotype has just a few counts. The rearrangement joins TRBV7-2 to TRBJ2-6; D is uncertain. Germline values: CDR1 SGHTA, CDR2 FQGNSA. Trimming cost V 5 bases and J 0 bases, with 5 bases left between them. There are 14 residues in the CDR3. The CDR3 DNA reads as TGTGCCAGCAGCGGAGACTCTGGGGCCAACGTCCTGACTTTC. Its translation is CASSGDSGANVLTF. Filled out from reference TRBV7-2 and TRBJ2-6, the complete variable domain reads GAGVSQSPSNKVTEKGKDVELRCDPISGHTALYWYRQSLGQGLEFLIYFQGNSAPDKSGLPSDRFSAERTGGSVSTLTIQRTQQEDSAVYLCASSGDSGANVLTFGAGSRLTVL.

This chain links TRBV12-3 or TRBV12-4 with TRBJ1-5, with 10 bases fitting TRBD1. The CDR3 has 14 amino acids. Trimming cost V 7 bases and J 5 bases; bases outside gene matches: 5. CDR3 region: CASTPGQGYQPQHF. The CDR3 DNA is TGTGCCAGCACCCCGGGACAGGGGTATCAGCCCCAGCATTTT.

This clonotype was observed a handful of times. This chain uses TRBV29-1 with TRBJ2-5; a weak D match, TRBD1 (6 bases). The length of the CDR3 is 14 residues. The germline gives CDR1 SQVTM, CDR2 ANQGSEA. Deletions cut 7 bases from V and 5 bases from J, with 20 bases between. The CDR3 loop is CSARDTTPLETQYF. In nucleotides, the CDR3 is TGCAGCGCTCGGGACACCACCCCCCTCGAGACCCAGTACTTC.

This clonotype was seen a few times. CDR3 region: CSASGAGKTQYF. DNA of the CDR3: TGCAGTGCTTCGGGGGCCGGCAAGACCCAGTACTTC. The rearrangement links TRBV20-1 to TRBJ2-5; D may be TRBD1 or TRBD2 (6 bases each). Trimming pared 5 bases from V and 6 bases from J, leaving 13 bases between. The CDR3 runs to 12 residues. Germline loops: CDR1 DFQATT, CDR2 SNEGSKA (reference sequence).

The J gene is TRBJ2-1, the V gene TRBV29-1; TRBD2 might be the D (5 bases). The ends were cut back, 6 bases at V and 5 bases at J, with 11 bases in the middle. This CDR3 has 12 residues. Germline CDR1 reads SQVTM; CDR2 reads ANQGSEA. For the CDR3, the DNA is TGCAGCGTCTCAGCGGAGAACAATGAGCAGTTCTTC. Amino acid sequence: CSVSAENNEQFF.

This clonotype has just a few counts. The CDR3 loop reads CASSLSAGLGVTQYF. CDR3 nucleotides: TGTGCCAGCAGCTTATCCGCGGGACTCGGGGTTACGCAGTATTTT. This chain links TRBV7-9 with TRBJ2-3; D possibly corresponds to TRBD2 (6 bases). The ends were cut back, 2 bases at V and 8 bases at J, with 17 bases in the middle. The germline V gene encodes CDR1 SEHNR and CDR2 FQNEAQ (reference sequence). This CDR3 region has 15 residues.

This chain connects TRBV2 to TRBJ2-7, with a tentative D call TRBD1 (5 bases). From germline, CDR1 is SNHLY and CDR2 FYNNEI. V dropped 7 bases and J dropped 2 bases, with 12 bases sitting between them. The CDR3 sequence is 13 residues long. CDR3 amino acids: CASNPTGPYEQYF. The CDR3 region has the DNA TGTGCCAGCAATCCCACAGGTCCCTACGAGCAGTACTTC.

The V and J genes are TRBV10-3 and TRBJ2-7; the match to TRBD2 covers 7 bases. The CDR3 totals 14 residues. J lost 4 bases, V lost 2 bases, and 5 bases had no gene match. The germline V gene has CDR1 ENHRY and CDR2 SYGVKD. The CDR3 DNA reads as TGTGCCATCAGTGAGGAGGCGGGACTATACGAGCAGTACTTC. It translates to CAISEEAGLYEQYF.